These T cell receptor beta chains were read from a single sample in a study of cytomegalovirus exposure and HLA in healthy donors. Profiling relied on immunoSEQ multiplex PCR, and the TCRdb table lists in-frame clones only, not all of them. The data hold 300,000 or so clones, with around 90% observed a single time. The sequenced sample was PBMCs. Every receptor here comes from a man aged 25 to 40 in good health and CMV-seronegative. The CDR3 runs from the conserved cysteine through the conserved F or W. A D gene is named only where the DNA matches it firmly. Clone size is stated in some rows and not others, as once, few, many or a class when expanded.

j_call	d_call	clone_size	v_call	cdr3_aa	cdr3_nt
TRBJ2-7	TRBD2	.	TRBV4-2	CASSQERPSGGAGVSYEQYF	TGTGCCAGCAGCCAAGAAAGGCCTAGCGGGGGGGCCGGGGTGTCCTACGAGCAGTACTTC
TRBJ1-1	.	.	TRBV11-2	CASSFSAGSNTEAFF	TGTGCCAGCAGCTTTTCGGCGGGGTCGAACACTGAAGCTTTCTTT
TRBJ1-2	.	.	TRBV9	CASSDRAGYTF	TGTGCCAGCAGCGACCGAGCCGGCTACACCTTC
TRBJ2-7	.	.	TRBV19	CASSITGWQVHEQYF	TGTGCCAGTAGTATTACAGGGTGGCAGGTCCACGAGCAGTACTTC
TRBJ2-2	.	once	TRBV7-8	CASSLPSGRGELFF	TGTGCCAGCAGCTTACCGTCAGGGAGGGGGGAGCTGTTTTTT
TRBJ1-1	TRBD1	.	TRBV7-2	CASSRGQGGGTEAFF	TGTGCCAGCAGTCGTGGACAGGGCGGTGGGACTGAAGCTTTCTTT
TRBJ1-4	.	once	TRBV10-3	CATGGGTNEKLFF	TGTGCCACGGGAGGGGGGACTAATGAAAAACTGTTTTTT
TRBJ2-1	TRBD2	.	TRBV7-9	CSSSGSNEQFF	TGTTCGAGTAGCGGGTCCAATGAGCAGTTCTTC
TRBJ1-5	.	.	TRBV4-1	CASSQDFRGFGNQPQHF	TGCGCCAGCAGCCAAGATTTTCGGGGGTTTGGCAATCAGCCCCAGCATTTT
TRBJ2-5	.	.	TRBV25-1	CASSVMSTQYF	TGTGCCAGCAGTGTGATGAGTACCCAGTACTTC
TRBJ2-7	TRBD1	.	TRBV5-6	CASSWGQGETYEQYF	TGTGCCAGCAGCTGGGGACAGGGGGAAACCTACGAGCAGTACTTC
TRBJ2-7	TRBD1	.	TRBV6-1	CASSETQTGDPLYEQYF	TGTGCCAGCAGTGAGACCCAGACAGGGGACCCATTGTATGAGCAGTACTTC
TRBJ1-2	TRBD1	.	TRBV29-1	CSVSLGQGHNYGYTF	TGCAGCGTTTCCCTTGGACAGGGCCATAACTATGGCTACACCTTC
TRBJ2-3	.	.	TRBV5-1	CASSSQQGTSTDTQYF	TGCGCCAGCAGCTCCCAACAGGGGACTAGCACAGATACGCAGTATTTT
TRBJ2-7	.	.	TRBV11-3	CASSLGEAYEQYF	TGTGCCAGCAGCTTAGGAGAGGCCTACGAGCAGTACTTC
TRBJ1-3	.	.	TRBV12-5	CASGDKRDTGNTIYF	TGTGCTAGTGGTGACAAAAGGGACACCGGGAACACCATATATTTT
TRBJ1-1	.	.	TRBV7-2	CASSLRTPNEAFF	TGTGCCAGCAGCTTAAGGACACCAAATGAAGCTTTCTTT
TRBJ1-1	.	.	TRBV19	CASSMGGRGTEAFF	TGTGCCAGTAGTATGGGGGGTCGGGGGACTGAAGCTTTCTTT
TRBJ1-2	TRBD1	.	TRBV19	CASSPRGQGINYGYTF	TGTGCCAGTAGCCCGAGGGGACAGGGGATTAACTATGGCTACACCTTC
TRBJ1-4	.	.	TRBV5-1	CASSPAGTGNEKLFF	TGCGCCAGCAGCCCGGCGGGGACTGGTAATGAAAAACTGTTTTTT
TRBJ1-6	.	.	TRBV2	CASRNSNSPLHF	TGTGCCAGCAGGAACAGTAATTCACCCCTCCACTTT
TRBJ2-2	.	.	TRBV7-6	CASSIRGLATGELFF	TGTGCCAGCAGCATAAGGGGACTTGCCACCGGGGAGCTGTTTTTT
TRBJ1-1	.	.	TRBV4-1	CASSETHRAENTEAFF	TGCGCCAGCAGCGAAACTCACAGGGCGGAGAACACTGAAGCTTTCTTT
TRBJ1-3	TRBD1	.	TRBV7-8	CASSRDRGFAGPPGNTIYF	TGTGCCAGCAGCCGGGACAGGGGGTTCGCGGGCCCTCCAGGAAACACCATATATTTT
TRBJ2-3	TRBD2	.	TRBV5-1	CASSLVAGDGTDTQYF	TGCGCCAGCAGCTTGGTGGCGGGGGATGGCACAGATACGCAGTATTTT
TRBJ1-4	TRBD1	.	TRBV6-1	CASSDARDRGATNEKLFF	TGTGCCAGCAGTGACGCCCGGGACAGGGGGGCAACTAATGAAAAACTGTTTTTT
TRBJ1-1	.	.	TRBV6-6	CASAPWLMNTEAFF	TGTGCCAGTGCCCCATGGCTTATGAACACTGAAGCTTTCTTT
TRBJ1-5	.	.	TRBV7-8	CASSYRTGTNSNQPQHF	TGTGCCAGCAGCTATAGGACCGGGACAAATAGCAATCAGCCCCAGCATTTT
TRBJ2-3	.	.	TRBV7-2	CASSPSSGPLPDTQYF	TGTGCCAGCAGCCCTAGCTCCGGGCCCCTCCCAGATACGCAGTATTTT
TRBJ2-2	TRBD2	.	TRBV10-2	CASEGLAGNTGELFF	TGCGCCAGCGAGGGGCTAGCGGGGAACACCGGGGAGCTGTTTTTT
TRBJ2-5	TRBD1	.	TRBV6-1	CASIPGQGERETQYF	TGTGCCAGCATTCCGGGACAGGGGGAGCGAGAGACCCAGTACTTC
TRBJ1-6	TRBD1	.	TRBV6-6	CASRRGSGGNSPLHF	TGTGCCAGCCGAAGGGGGTCAGGGGGTAATTCACCCCTCCACTTT
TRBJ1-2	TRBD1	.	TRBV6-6	CASTPYRDRNNYGYTF	TGTGCCAGCACCCCCTACCGGGACAGAAATAACTATGGCTACACCTTC
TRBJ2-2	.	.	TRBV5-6	CASAGEGRDTGELFF	TGTGCCAGCGCAGGGGAAGGAAGGGACACCGGGGAGCTGTTTTTT
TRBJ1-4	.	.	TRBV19	CASSMRTGVNEKLFF	TGTGCCAGTAGTATGAGGACGGGGGTTAATGAAAAACTGTTTTTT
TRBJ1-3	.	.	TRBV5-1	CASSIGGAESGNTIYF	TGCGCCAGCAGCATAGGGGGGGCTGAATCTGGAAACACCATATATTTT
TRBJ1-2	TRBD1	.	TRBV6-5	CASSPGQGSYYGYTF	TGTGCCAGCAGTCCGGGACAGGGAAGTTACTATGGCTACACCTTC
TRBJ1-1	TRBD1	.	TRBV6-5	CASRQGALNTEAFF	TGTGCCAGCAGACAGGGGGCGTTGAACACTGAAGCTTTCTTT
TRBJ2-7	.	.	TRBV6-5	CASSYPREASYEQYF	TGTGCCAGCAGTTACCCCAGGGAGGCCTCCTACGAGCAGTACTTC
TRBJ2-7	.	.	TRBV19	CASSIGGALLSSYEQYF	TGTGCCAGTAGTATCGGGGGTGCGCTCCTCTCCTCCTACGAGCAGTACTTC
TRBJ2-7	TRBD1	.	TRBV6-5	CASSLYRTGGSYEQYF	TGTGCCAGCAGTTTATATAGGACAGGGGGTTCCTACGAGCAGTACTTC
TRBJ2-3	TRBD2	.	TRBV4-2	CASSQEGLADWGTDTQYF	TGTGCCAGCAGCCAAGAGGGACTAGCGGACTGGGGCACAGATACGCAGTATTTT
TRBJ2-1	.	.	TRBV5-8	CASSLGVSEYNEQFF	TGTGCCAGCAGCTTGGGAGTATCGGAGTACAATGAGCAGTTCTTC
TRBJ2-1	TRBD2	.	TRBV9	CASSVGWGGRNEQFF	TGTGCCAGCAGCGTAGGGTGGGGGGGACGCAATGAGCAGTTCTTC